The 27 T cell receptor beta chains in this list originate from one sample, sequenced in a study of cytomegalovirus exposure and HLA in healthy donors (dated by TCRdb to about 2017). Library creation used the immunoSEQ multiplex PCR assay. Drawn from immuneACCESS, this table holds only the in-frame rearrangements with V and J called that TCRdb kept. Clones are partly lost; checked studies trace under half to an unresolved V gene and leave the rest unexplained. The sample includes over 65,000 clones, with 85% to 95% observed a single time. The ten largest clones add up to about 1.9% of the sample. Sequencing was carried out using PBMCs. These receptor sequences come from a woman between 18 and 30 years old in good health and CMV-seropositive.

This clone showed up just once. The V call is TRBV6-1, the J call TRBJ2-7; no reliable D call. From germline, CDR1 is MNHNS and CDR2 SASEGT. V lost 3 bases and J 4 bases, leaving 4 bases between the germline ends. The CDR3 is 11 residues long. The CDR3 DNA follows: TGTGCCAGCAGTGACGTATACGAGCAGTACTTC. Its protein product is CASSDVYEQYF.

This chain links TRBV11-2 with TRBJ2-7; tentatively, D is TRBD1 (5 bases). The CDR3 totals 12 residues. Trimming removed 0 bases at V and 10 bases at J, with 10 bases between. Germline lookup yields CDR1 SGHAT and CDR2 FQNNGV. The CDR3 region is CASSLEGVTQYF. The CDR3 nucleotides read TGTGCCAGCAGCTTAGAAGGGGTCACCCAGTACTTC.

The V and J genes are TRBV5-4 and TRBJ2-7; 9 bases are a match to TRBD2. After removal of 4 bases from V and 4 bases from J, the junction contained 6 bases not matched to a gene. Germline loops: CDR1 SGHNT, CDR2 YYREEE (reference sequence). The CDR3 is 14 amino acids. The CDR3 reads CASSRRGGGYEQYF. The DNA of the CDR3 is TGTGCCAGCAGCCGGCGGGGGGGCGGATACGAGCAGTACTTC.

The chain employs TRBV18 and TRBJ2-3; weak D call: TRBD2 (7 bases). V lost 3 bases, J lost 0 bases, and 13 bases lay in between. The CDR3 runs 16 residues. Germline loops: CDR1 KGHSH, CDR2 LQKENI. The CDR3 loop is CASSPGGGASTDTQYF. CDR3 nucleotides: TGTGCCAGCTCACCCGGCGGGGGCGCGAGCACAGATACGCAGTATTTT.

This chain joins TRBV18 and TRBJ1-1; TRBD1 aligns across 7 bases. This CDR3 has 14 residues. Losses at the gene ends were 3 bases for V and 3 bases for J; bases not matched to a gene: 4. Germline V CDR1 and CDR2: KGHSH, LQKENI. Here the CDR3 DNA reads TGTGCCAGCTCACCGACAGGGTTGGACACTGAAGCTTTCTTT. This codes for CASSPTGLDTEAFF.

CDR3 coding DNA: TGTGCCAGCAGCCCCTCGACAGGGGGGTTGACCGGGGAGCTGTTTTTT. Amino acids: CASSPSTGGLTGELFF. V and J are TRBV9 and TRBJ2-2; 9 bases map to TRBD1. With V trimmed by 4 bases and J by 5 bases, 9 bases remained unmatched. The CDR3 is made up of 16 amino acids. The germline CDR1 and CDR2 sequences are SGDLS and YYNGEE.

This chain joins TRBV30 and TRBJ2-7, with a possible D match to TRBD2 (5 bases). Trimming removed 0 bases from V and 6 bases from J, with 6 bases in between. Germline V gene sequence: CDR1 GTSNPN, CDR2 SVGIG (reference sequence). This CDR3 has 11 amino acids. As DNA, the CDR3 is TGTGCCTGGAGTGTACGGGGCGAGCAGTACTTC. Amino acids: CAWSVRGEQYF.

The chain is built from TRBV4-2 and TRBJ2-3, with 11 bases identical to TRBD2. V shed 0 bases and J 5 bases; nucleotides not matched to a gene: 4. The CDR3 sequence is 16 residues long. The germline V gene encodes CDR1 LGHNA and CDR2 YNFKEQ. As DNA, the CDR3 is TGTGCCAGCAGCCAAGATTTGACTAGCGGGGTAGATACGCAGTATTTT. Translation: CASSQDLTSGVDTQYF.

The chain links TRBV14 to TRBJ2-2; D remains ambiguous. The CDR3 spans 14 residues. V was trimmed by 1 base and J by 3 bases, leaving 6 bases between them. Germline lookup yields CDR1 SGHDN and CDR2 FVKESK. CDR3 protein: CASSQGLYTGELFF. The DNA of the CDR3 is TGTGCCAGCAGCCAAGGTCTATACACCGGGGAGCTGTTTTTT.

The chain links TRBV12-5 to TRBJ2-7, with 8 bases aligning to TRBD1. The CDR3 is 17 amino acids. Trimming removed 7 bases from V and 7 bases from J; junction bases left unmatched: 21. Germline V lookup: CDR1 LGHNT, CDR2 FRNRAP. The CDR3 reads CASALLTQGQARREQYF. CDR3 in DNA: TGTGCTAGTGCCCTCCTGACCCAGGGACAGGCGCGTCGAGAGCAGTACTTC.

The rearrangement uses TRBV19 and TRBJ2-1, with 14 bases matching TRBD2. There are 17 residues in the CDR3. V lost 3 bases to trimming and J lost 4 bases; unmatched junction nucleotides: 5. Germline V CDR1 and CDR2: LNHDA, SQIVND (reference sequence). The CDR3 nucleotides read TGTGCCAGTAGTATCCCGGGACTAGCGGGAGCGTACAATGAGCAGTTCTTC. Encoded protein: CASSIPGLAGAYNEQFF.

The chain carries TRBV7-7 and TRBJ2-3; D is perhaps TRBD2 (6 bases). Germline V CDR1 and CDR2: SSHAT, FNYEAQ (reference sequence). The V end was cut by 2 bases, the J end by 6 bases, with 12 bases between. The CDR3 is 14 amino acids. The CDR3 DNA sequence: TGTGCCAGCAGCTTAAACGCGGGGACGGATACGCAGTATTTT. Translated: CASSLNAGTDTQYF.

The DNA for the CDR3 is TGTGCCAGCAGTTTAGGGGGGTGGAGCTACGGCTACACCTTC. It specifies CASSLGGWSYGYTF. This rearrangement joins TRBV27 to TRBJ1-2; TRBD1 might be the D (5 bases). The CDR3 is made up of 14 amino acids. V was cut by 2 bases and J by 8 bases, with 15 bases left in between. Per the germline V gene, CDR1 is MNHEY and CDR2 is SMNVEV (reference sequence).

The chain uses TRBV9 and TRBJ1-2; 7 positions match TRBD1. Germline CDR1 is SGDLS and CDR2 is YYNGEE. J lost 8 bases, V lost 3 bases, and 10 bases had no gene match. CDR3 length: 14 amino acids. The CDR3 sequence is CASSATTGSGGYTF. The CDR3 DNA reads as TGTGCCAGCAGCGCGACGACAGGGTCGGGGGGCTACACCTTC. Complete variable domain (other parts from reference TRBV9 and TRBJ1-2): DSGVTQTPKHLITATGQRVTLRCSPRSGDLSVYWYQQSLDQGLQFLIQYYNGEERAKGNILERFSAQQFPDLHSELNLSSLELGDSALYFCASSATTGSGGYTFGSGTRLTVV.

This chain links TRBV27 with TRBJ2-4; no definite D call. The CDR3 loop spans 15 amino acids. Between the trimmed V and J ends, which lost 6 bases and 3 bases, there was a span of 15 bases. The germline V gene encodes CDR1 MNHEY and CDR2 SMNVEV (reference sequence). CDR3 amino acids: CASSPRQVNKNIQYF. CDR3 in DNA: TGTGCCAGCAGCCCTCGGCAGGTGAACAAAAACATTCAGTACTTC.

The CDR3 loop is CASSEALAGGSYEQYF. CDR3 nucleotide sequence: TGTGCCAGCAGTGAAGCGCTAGCGGGAGGATCCTACGAGCAGTACTTC. The rearrangement uses TRBV2 and TRBJ2-7; 11 bases align to TRBD2. The CDR3 sequence is 16 residues long. The junction had 2 bases not matched to a gene; V was cut back by 0 bases and J by 1 base. Looked up from germline, CDR1 is SNHLY and CDR2 is FYNNEI.

The chain uses TRBV5-1 and TRBJ2-5; D unresolved. The germline V and J ends were trimmed by 3 bases and 1 base, with 13 bases remaining between them. The CDR3 consists of 15 residues. Germline CDR1 and CDR2: SGHRS and YFSETQ. CDR3 in amino acids: CASSSTFGGQETQYF. In nucleotides, the CDR3 is TGCGCCAGCAGCTCTACCTTCGGCGGCCAAGAGACCCAGTACTTC. Using reference TRBV5-1 and TRBJ2-5 for the parts outside the CDR3, the full variable domain is KAGVTQTPRYLIKTRGQQVTLSCSPISGHRSVSWYQQTPGQGLQFLFEYFSETQRNKGNFPGRFSGRQFSNSRSEMNVSTLELGDSALYLCASSSTFGGQETQYFGPGTRLLVL.

The chain combines TRBV7-9 with TRBJ1-2; 7 nucleotides line up with TRBD1. Germline loops: CDR1 SEHNR, CDR2 FQNEAQ (reference sequence). Losses at the gene ends were 4 bases for V and 4 bases for J; bases not matched to a gene: 6. The CDR3 length is 14 residues. The CDR3 DNA reads TGTGCCAGCAGCTCTAACGACAGGGTCTATGGCTACACCTTC. Amino acids: CASSSNDRVYGYTF.

The CDR3 region has the DNA TGTGCCAGCAGCTTAGTGCGAGGTAGCGGAATAAGTTACAATGAGCAGTTCTTC. Its translation is CASSLVRGSGISYNEQFF. This chain uses TRBV7-9 with TRBJ2-1; tentatively, D is TRBD2 (6 bases). This CDR3 spans 18 amino acids. V lost 1 base and J 4 bases, leaving 20 bases between the germline ends. The germline V gene has CDR1 SEHNR and CDR2 FQNEAQ (reference sequence).

The chain employs TRBV12-5 and TRBJ1-4; 9 bases align to TRBD1. Trimming removed 0 bases from V and 7 bases from J; junction bases left unmatched: 9. CDR1 and CDR2 from the germline V gene are LGHNT and FRNRAP. The length of the CDR3 is 17 residues. The CDR3: CASGLVHSGTGREKLFF. CDR3 bases: TGTGCTAGTGGTTTGGTGCATTCCGGGACAGGGCGTGAAAAACTGTTTTTT.

The genes are TRBV18 and TRBJ1-2; the match to TRBD1 covers 7 bases. Trimming removed 4 bases from V and 5 bases from J; junction bases left unmatched: 7. The CDR3 runs to 14 residues. CDR1 and CDR2 from the germline V gene are KGHSH and LQKENI. CDR3 amino acids: CASSLDRARYGYTF. CDR3 sequence (DNA): TGTGCCAGCTCACTTGACAGGGCGAGGTATGGCTACACCTTC.

The chain combines TRBV30 with TRBJ1-2, with D uncertain. V lost 0 bases to trimming and J lost 8 bases, with 13 bases between them. Germline CDR1 is GTSNPN and CDR2 is SVGIG (reference sequence). CDR3 length equals 13 residues. The CDR3 nucleotides read TGTGCCTGGAGTGTTGAACTTTCGTCGGGCTACACCTTC. Encoded protein: CAWSVELSSGYTF.

This clone was detected a few times. The V gene is TRBV9, the J gene TRBJ2-5, with TRBD2 identical over 8 bases. In germline, CDR1 is SGDLS, CDR2 YYNGEE. This CDR3 comprises 15 residues. After removal of 7 bases from V and 4 bases from J, the junction contained 12 bases not matched to a gene. The CDR3, as DNA: TGTGCCAGCTCCCCGGGTAGCGGGATTTTAGAGACCCAGTACTTC. This gives the protein CASSPGSGILETQYF.

This chain connects TRBV2 to TRBJ1-1, with D possibly being TRBD1 (5 bases). V lost 5 bases to trimming and J lost 3 bases, with 10 bases between them. Looked up from germline, CDR1 is SNHLY and CDR2 is FYNNEI. There are 13 residues in the CDR3. CDR3 sequence: CASSIRGYTEAFF. In DNA, the CDR3 is TGTGCCAGCAGTATCCGGGGGTACACTGAAGCTTTCTTT.

The chain links TRBV4-1 to TRBJ2-1, with 11 bases matching TRBD2. The germline V gene has CDR1 MGHRA and CDR2 YSYEKL. CDR3 length: 20 amino acids. V shed 2 bases, J shed 1 base, and the junction held 13 bases outside the gene matches. DNA of the CDR3: TGCGCCAGCAGCCAATCCCGAAATAGCGGGGGGGCAACGTCCTACAATGAGCAGTTCTTC. As protein: CASSQSRNSGGATSYNEQFF.

The V call is TRBV10-3, the J call TRBJ2-2; D not resolved. The CDR3 spans 13 residues. Germline V gives CDR1 ENHRY, CDR2 SYGVKD. V was clipped by 4 bases and J by 7 bases, with 10 bases between them. CDR3 nucleotide sequence: TGTGCCATCAGTGCTGAGGTCGTCGGGGAGCTGTTTTTT. This gives the protein CAISAEVVGELFF.

The chain links TRBV18 to TRBJ2-7; D gene uncertain. The CDR3 has 19 amino acids. Trimming removed 1 base at V and 2 bases at J, with 24 bases between. Germline V gene lookup returns CDR1 KGHSH and CDR2 LQKENI. CDR3: CASSPRRAISRWVPYEQYF. In DNA form, the CDR3 reads TGTGCCAGCTCACCACGACGAGCCATTTCGAGGTGGGTTCCCTACGAGCAGTACTTC.